These 2 T cell receptor beta chains were all obtained from the same sample, sequenced in a study of T cells in Graves' hyperthyroidism and ophthalmopathy. RNA transcripts were the template for amplifying TCR beta CDR3 regions. RT-PCR in the first round (using the HTBI primer set) targeted the TCR CDR3. Using its own MiXCR run on the multiplex PCR reads, TCRdb lists one record per CDR3 protein. Seen here are 400,000 to 550,000 distinct CDR3 sequences, approximately 25% observed once, and the top ten hold over 9%. The specimen sequenced was blood. The receptors derive from a woman in her 30s with Graves' ophthalmopathy.

This clonotype was detected ten times or more. The chain carries TRBV6-5 and TRBJ1-4; possibly TRBD1 for D (5 bases). This CDR3 is 14 amino acids long. Germline V lookup: CDR1 MNHEY, CDR2 SVGAGI. Trimming cost V 7 bases and J 8 bases, with 17 bases left between them. CDR3: CASTPTVPPEKLFF. The CDR3 DNA sequence: TGTGCCAGCACCCCGACAGTACCCCCCGAAAAACTGTTTTTT.

This clonotype has only one observation. The J gene is TRBJ1-5, the V gene TRBV30; D is undetermined. The CDR3 length is 15 residues. Trimming stripped 3 bases from V and 5 bases from J, with 17 bases between. Germline CDR1 reads GTSNPN; CDR2 reads SVGIG (reference sequence). The CDR3 DNA sequence: TGTGCCTGGAGCGCACCGGGCCTAGAGCATCAGCCCCAGCATTTT. It encodes CAWSAPGLEHQPQHF.